This T cell receptor beta chain derives from a study of blood T cell repertoires in COVID-19. About the study: The cDNA or gDNA used as material had been derived from T cells, B-cell-depleted T cells, or PBMCs.

TCRdb keeps only in-frame clones here, not all; method: immunoSEQ multiplex PCR. The sample records approximately 100,000 clones, around four fifths being singletons. Input material: peripheral blood. This TCR was recovered from a man between 60 and 75 years old with acute or convalescent COVID-19.

This CDR3 is CSVGNRGVEQFF. The CDR3 DNA sequence: TGCAGCGTTGGGAACAGGGGCGTCGAGCAGTTCTTC. The rearrangement joins TRBV29-1 to TRBJ2-1, with 7 bases that match TRBD1. The CDR3 spans 12 residues. V shed 4 bases and J 10 bases; nucleotides not matched to a gene: 7. Germline CDR1 and CDR2: SQVTM and ANQGSEA.